This TCR beta chain was identified during a study of technical replicates of blood from several donors. Profiling relied on immunoSEQ multiplex PCR, and the TCRdb table lists in-frame clones only, not all of them. The sample has approximately 65,000 clones, around 88% seen once; the top ten hold roughly 5%. Germline-derived CDR1 and CDR2 are ENHRY and SYGVKD. Deletions cut 2 bases from V and 0 bases from J, with 10 bases between. The CDR3 extends over 15 amino acids. The chain carries TRBV10-3 and TRBJ1-2; the D is unclear. The clonotype originates from a human donor in good health. Some clones in this sample may be carry-over from other donors' samples. The sample was PBMCs. The CDR3 nucleotides are TGTGCCATCAGTGAGCCACAATTCTCTAACTATGGCTACACCTTC. Translated: CAISEPQFSNYGYTF.